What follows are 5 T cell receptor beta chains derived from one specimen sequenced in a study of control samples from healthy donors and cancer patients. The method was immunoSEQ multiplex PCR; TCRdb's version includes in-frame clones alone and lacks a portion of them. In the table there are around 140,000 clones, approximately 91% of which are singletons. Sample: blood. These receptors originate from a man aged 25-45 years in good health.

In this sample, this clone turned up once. This CDR3 reads CAWSVQGLGGDTQYF. For the CDR3, the DNA is TGTGCCTGGAGTGTACAGGGACTAGGGGGGGATACGCAGTATTTT. This chain uses TRBV30 with TRBJ2-3; 8 bases agree with TRBD2. V lost 0 bases to trimming and J lost 6 bases; unmatched junction nucleotides: 8. In germline, CDR1 is GTSNPN, CDR2 SVGIG (reference sequence). This CDR3 has 15 residues.

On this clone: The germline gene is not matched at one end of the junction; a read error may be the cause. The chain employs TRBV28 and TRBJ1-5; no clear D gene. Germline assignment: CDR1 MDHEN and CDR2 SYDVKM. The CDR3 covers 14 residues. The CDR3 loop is CASSSLDSNQLQHF. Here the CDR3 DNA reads TGTGCCAGCAGTTCACTCGATAGCAATCAGCTCCAGCATTTT.

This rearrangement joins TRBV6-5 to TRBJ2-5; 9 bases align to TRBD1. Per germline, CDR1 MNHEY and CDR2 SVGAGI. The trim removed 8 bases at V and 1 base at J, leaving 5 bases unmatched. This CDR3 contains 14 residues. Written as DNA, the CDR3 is TGTGCCAGCTTGACAGGGGGACTCCAAGAGACCCAGTACTTC. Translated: CASLTGGLQETQYF.

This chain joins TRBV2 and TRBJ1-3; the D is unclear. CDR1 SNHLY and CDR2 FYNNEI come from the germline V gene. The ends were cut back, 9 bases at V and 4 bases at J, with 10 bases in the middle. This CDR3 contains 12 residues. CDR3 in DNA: TGTGCCAGTCAAGCAAGGGGAAACACCATATATTTT. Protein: CASQARGNTIYF.

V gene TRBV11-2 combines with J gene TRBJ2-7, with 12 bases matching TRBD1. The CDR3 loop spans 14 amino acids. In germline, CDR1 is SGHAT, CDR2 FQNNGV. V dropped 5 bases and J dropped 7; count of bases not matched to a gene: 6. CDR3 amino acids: CASSLGQGAGEQYF. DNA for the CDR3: TGTGCCAGCAGCCTGGGACAGGGGGCAGGGGAGCAGTACTTC.